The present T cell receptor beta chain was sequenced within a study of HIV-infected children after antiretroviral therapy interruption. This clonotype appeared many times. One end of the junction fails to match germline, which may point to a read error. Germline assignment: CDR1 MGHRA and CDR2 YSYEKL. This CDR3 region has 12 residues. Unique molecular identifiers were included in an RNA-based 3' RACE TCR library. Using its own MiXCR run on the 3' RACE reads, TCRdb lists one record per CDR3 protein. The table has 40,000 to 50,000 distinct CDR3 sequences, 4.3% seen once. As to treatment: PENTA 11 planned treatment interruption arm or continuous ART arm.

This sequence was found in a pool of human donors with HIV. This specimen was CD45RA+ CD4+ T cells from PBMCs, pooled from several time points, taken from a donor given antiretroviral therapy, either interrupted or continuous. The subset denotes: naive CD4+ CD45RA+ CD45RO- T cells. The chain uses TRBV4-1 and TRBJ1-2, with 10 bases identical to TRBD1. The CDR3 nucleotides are TGCGCCAGCAGCCAGGGGACAGGGGCACACTCCTTC. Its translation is CASSQGTGAHSF.